The 3 T cell receptor beta chains below all came from one sample that was sequenced in a study of patients and donors after allogeneic stem cell transplantation. MiXCR, run by TCRdb on the RT-PCR reads, gives a single entry per CDR3 protein. The profile shows about 960,000 distinct CDR3 sequences, 18% of them singletons. The specimen sequenced was blood, either unsorted or a sorted T cell fraction (not recorded which). Source of these receptors: a human donor who was either an allogeneic HSCT recipient or a stem cell or donor lymphocyte infusion donor (not recorded which). It is not recorded whose cells these are; they may come from a transplant donor.

A few counts support this clonotype. The chain is built from TRBV24-1 and TRBJ1-1; D unclear. The V end was cut by 10 bases, the J end by 5 bases, with 10 bases between. Germline assignment: CDR1 KGHDR and CDR2 SFDVKD. CDR3 length equals 11 residues. CDR3 DNA sequence: TGTGCCACGAGGGTGGGGACTGAAGCTTTCTTT. Its translation is CATRVGTEAFF.

The chain joins TRBV7-2 to TRBJ1-1; no clear D. V shed 1 base and J shed 5 bases, with 5 bases lying between them. The germline V gene encodes CDR1 SGHTA and CDR2 FQGNSA. The CDR3 totals 12 residues. This CDR3 reads CASSLEETEAFF. The CDR3 DNA reads as TGTGCCAGCAGCTTAGAGGAGACTGAAGCTTTCTTT.

This clonotype has only a few counts. The chain uses TRBV5-1 and TRBJ1-2, with 8 bases aligning to TRBD1. Trimming cost V 7 bases and J 4 bases; bases outside gene matches: 9. The germline V gene has CDR1 SGHRS and CDR2 YFSETQ. The CDR3 sequence is 14 residues long. CDR3 residues: CASGPTGVGYGYTF. The CDR3 nucleotides are TGCGCCAGCGGGCCGACAGGGGTCGGCTATGGCTACACCTTC. The full variable domain, its missing parts supplied by reference TRBV5-1 and TRBJ1-2, is KAGVTQTPRYLIKTRGQQVTLSCSPISGHRSVSWYQQTPGQGLQFLFEYFSETQRNKGNFPGRFSGRQFSNSRSEMNVSTLELGDSALYLCASGPTGVGYGYTFGSGTRLTVV.